The clone carrying this TCR beta chain was seen a few times. Its target is not known. These data belong to a study of response to subunit inactivated influenza vaccine. One entry per CDR3 protein, called by TCRdb with MiXCR from the RT-PCR reads. The table shows hundreds of thousands of distinct CDR3 sequences, with approximately 15% occurring only once. Study-level points and caveats: Only a handful of new T cells, the authors suggested, are recruited with each seasonal influenza vaccination.

The CDR3 length is 15 residues. V lost 6 bases to trimming and J lost 4 bases; unmatched junction nucleotides: 9. The starting material was PBMCs from blood, obtained 14 to 15 days before vaccination. This TCR came from a man in his fifties or sixties who received an inactivated influenza vaccine. The chain couples TRBV12-3 or TRBV12-4 to TRBJ2-4; 7 bases agree with TRBD2. This CDR3 reads CASSAPSSGKNIQYF. CDR3 in DNA: TGTGCCAGCAGCGCCCCGTCTAGCGGAAAAAACATTCAGTACTTC.